These T cell receptor beta chains were read from a single sample in a study of shared clonotypes between healthy human individuals. Method: immunoSEQ multiplex PCR; TCRdb's copy keeps in-frame clones and lacks some. The table has about 980,000 clones, approximately 80% seen once. The sequenced material came from memory CD4+ T cells sorted from blood. The receptors shown here come from a man aged 18 to 30 in good health. Each CDR3 is given without its conserved first and last residue.

v_call,j_call,cdr3_aa
TRBV6-1,TRBJ2-1,ASRTGTSGGNEQF
TRBV5-4,TRBJ2-2,ASSKGNSDTGELF
TRBV6-6,TRBJ2-7,ASSSNYEQY
TRBV6-5,TRBJ2-7,ASSDTSGGSYEQY
TRBV6-5,TRBJ1-1,ASSYGSNTEAF
TRBV2,TRBJ1-2,ASSGGDRTYGYT
TRBV11-2,TRBJ1-4,ASSTTGGEKLF
TRBV19,TRBJ1-6,ASSISNDRGSPLH
TRBV29-1,TRBJ1-1,SVAHGNTEAF
TRBV19,TRBJ1-5,ASSMRRQVTNQPQH
TRBV28,TRBJ1-4,ASSRQGGAFEKLF
TRBV5-1,TRBJ1-6,ASSLIQGPDSPLH
TRBV10-2,TRBJ1-6,ASSKRQRTGGINSPLH
TRBV7-9,TRBJ1-5,ASSFGGDSNQPQH
TRBV4-1,TRBJ2-7,ASSRQLAPAYEQY
TRBV9,TRBJ2-5,ASSVGRWTSGQETQY
TRBV7-2,TRBJ2-7,ASSLQGYEQY
TRBV9,TRBJ2-1,ASSVTSGYNEQF
TRBV9,TRBJ2-2,ASSAWAGTGELF
TRBV9,TRBJ1-3,ASSVVAGAGNTIY
TRBV28,TRBJ2-1,ASSPRVLAGFYNEQF
TRBV19,TRBJ2-5,ASSAGTSGKGEQY
TRBV19,TRBJ2-1,ASMTLWDNEQF
TRBV19,TRBJ1-2,ASSRAGEGYT
TRBV4-1,TRBJ2-5,ASRIREGSQETQY
TRBV5-1,TRBJ2-7,ASSSPGQGYEQY
TRBV5-1,TRBJ1-3,ASSLLDSGNTIY
TRBV9,TRBJ2-3,ASSVSATSTDTQY
TRBV5-8,TRBJ1-1,ASRREIRTTEAF
TRBV5-4,TRBJ1-2,ASSPQGGDRAYGYT
TRBV6-1,TRBJ1-1,ASSEWDREAF
TRBV5-1,TRBJ2-1,ASSFGTANNEQF
TRBV18,TRBJ2-2,ASSPAVRQNTGELF
TRBV14,TRBJ2-6,ASSQDLKAGANVLT
TRBV27,TRBJ1-2,ASSFYGNYGYT
TRBV4-3,TRBJ2-2,ASSLLGLTGELF
TRBV7-9,TRBJ2-2,ASSLPTTGGSGELF
TRBV5-1,TRBJ1-2,ASSDPLIYGYT
TRBV30,TRBJ2-5,AWSRAGETQY
TRBV6-6,TRBJ1-2,ASQESYGYT
TRBV28,TRBJ2-2,ASSFPRAGELF
TRBV6-5,TRBJ2-2,ASRAQGAFSGELF
TRBV6-1,TRBJ2-7,AIVPGQGGEQY
TRBV5-8,TRBJ1-6,ASSFLTSYNSPLH
TRBV2,TRBJ2-1,ASRSGTTVYNEQF
TRBV18,TRBJ2-5,ASSISQTRSVETQY
TRBV7-2,TRBJ2-5,ASSLSGVRETQY
TRBV5-1,TRBJ2-1,ASSNQAGSYNEQF
TRBV5-3,TRBJ2-1,ARSLGSVRRDRGKKSYNEQF
TRBV7-2,TRBJ2-7,ASSLALPPYEQY
TRBV2,TRBJ1-6,ASIRDYNSPLH
TRBV5-1,TRBJ2-3,ASGRAGATDTQY
TRBV2,TRBJ1-3,ASSEQGPSGNTIY
TRBV6-1,TRBJ2-2,ASKIDGGTGELF
TRBV6-1,TRBJ2-7,ASSALAGPGIHEQY
TRBV11-2,TRBJ2-1,ASSLDYQVRGGLV
TRBV5-4,TRBJ2-5,ASSSNSQQGSETQY